The 10 T cell receptor beta chains below were found in one sample sequenced in a study of T cell responses to AZD1222 COVID-19 vaccine. The protocol was immunoSEQ multiplex PCR, while the TCRdb copy is restricted to in-frame clones and leaves out a portion. Of under 110,000 clones listed, 70% to 90% are singletons. Here the sequenced sample was peripheral blood, taken on day 0 of AZD1222 vaccination. The receptors here all came from an adult in good health.

The genes are TRBV5-1 and TRBJ2-3; D gene unclear. The CDR3 loop spans 15 amino acids. Per germline, CDR1 SGHRS and CDR2 YFSETQ. Trimming removed 4 bases from V and 2 bases from J, with 14 bases in between. CDR3 bases: TGCGCCAGCAGCCCCCCGGACGGCCTCACAGATACGCAGTATTTT. It codes for CASSPPDGLTDTQYF.

The V and J genes are TRBV4-2 and TRBJ1-2, with D perhaps TRBD1 (5 bases). Between the trimmed V and J ends, which lost 1 base and 3 bases, there was a span of 12 bases. The CDR3 consists of 15 residues. Germline V gives CDR1 LGHNA, CDR2 YNFKEQ. The CDR3 sequence is CASSQVQGSDYGYTF. In nucleotides, the CDR3 is TGTGCCAGCAGCCAAGTTCAGGGTAGCGACTATGGCTACACCTTC.

J is TRBJ2-6 and V is TRBV7-3; D unclear. Germline CDR1 SGHTA, CDR2 FQGTGA. V shed 5 bases and J shed 0 bases, with 2 bases lying between them. CDR3 length equals 13 residues. The CDR3 spells CASSISGANVLTF. For the CDR3, the DNA is TGTGCCAGCAGCATCTCTGGGGCCAACGTCCTGACTTTC.

This clone was detected only a few times. The gene calls are TRBV28 and TRBJ1-2; 9 nucleotides align to TRBD1. CDR3 length: 16 residues. From germline, CDR1 is MDHEN and CDR2 SYDVKM. V was clipped by 8 bases and J by 4 bases; unmatched bases: 14. In DNA, the CDR3 is TGTGCCAGCCGTTCCGGGACAGGGCGCTGGGTCTATGGCTACACCTTC. This gives the protein CASRSGTGRWVYGYTF.

The chain employs TRBV19 and TRBJ2-7; the D gene is possibly TRBD1 (7 bases). V gave up 4 bases and J gave up 3 bases, with 16 bases separating them. The germline V gene encodes CDR1 LNHDA and CDR2 SQIVND (reference sequence). CDR3 length: 15 residues. The chain's CDR3 is CASSNQGGSNYEQYF. DNA for the CDR3: TGTGCCAGTAGTAACCAGGGGGGCTCCAACTACGAGCAGTACTTC.

This sequence joins TRBV4-2 and TRBJ2-7; TRBD2 agrees at 10 bases. Germline V lookup: CDR1 LGHNA, CDR2 YNFKEQ. The CDR3 runs 17 residues. Germline trimming cut 6 bases from V and 1 base from J; bases unmatched to any gene: 12. CDR3 loop: CASRPATASGSSYEQYF. CDR3 sequence (DNA): TGTGCCAGCAGGCCAGCCACGGCTAGCGGGAGTTCCTACGAGCAGTACTTC.

This clone was picked up one time. V usage is TRBV10-3 and J usage is TRBJ1-2, with 10 bases aligning to TRBD1. Trimming at V came to 6 bases and at J to 6 bases, leaving 4 bases not matched to a gene. Germline CDR1 ENHRY, CDR2 SYGVKD. CDR3 length: 13 residues. DNA for the CDR3: TGTGCCATCAGAACCGGGACAGGGGATGGCTACACCTTC. Amino acid sequence: CAIRTGTGDGYTF.

The chain joins TRBV7-6 to TRBJ1-5; the D is unclear. The length of the CDR3 is 16 residues. Trimming left V 4 bases short and J 1 base short, with 14 bases between. Germline V gene data show CDR1 as SGHVS and CDR2 as FNYEAQ. The CDR3 is CASSSDLGRSNQPQHF. CDR3 DNA sequence: TGTGCCAGCAGCTCAGATCTGGGTAGAAGCAATCAGCCCCAGCATTTT.

The chain has TRBV6-5 and TRBJ1-2, with 10 bases that match TRBD1. The V segment lost 5 bases and the J segment 4 bases; nucleotides outside the gene matches: 7. CDR1 is MNHEY and CDR2 is SVGAGI in the germline V gene. This CDR3 has 15 amino acids. DNA for the CDR3: TGTGCCAGCAGTAGAGGGACAGGGGAAGTCTATGGCTACACCTTC. Amino acid sequence: CASSRGTGEVYGYTF.

Comment on this clone: Other DNA sequences in this specimen translate into the identical CDR3. The V and J genes are TRBV5-6 and TRBJ2-3; 8 bases agree with TRBD1. V gave up 4 bases and J gave up 5 bases; unmatched junction bases: 3. Germline loops: CDR1 SGHDT, CDR2 YYEEEE. The CDR3 covers 13 residues. DNA of the CDR3: TGTGCCAGCAGCCCCGGACAGGGAGATACGCAGTATTTT. Translating gives CASSPGQGDTQYF.